The 17 T cell receptor beta chains below were found in one sample sequenced in a study of ipilimumab plus nivolumab after autologous stem cell transplantation. TCRdb's copy holds only in-frame clones and misses some; the assay was immunoSEQ multiplex PCR. Of roughly 20,000 clones in the sample, over 65% were seen once. The input for sequencing was PBMCs, taken in a trial of ipilimumab plus nivolumab as post-transplant consolidation. These TCRs come from a male donor with diffuse large B-cell lymphoma.

Worth noting for this clone: Germline and junction disagree at one end, which may indicate a read error. This sample also contains other DNA sequences that code for the same CDR3. The chain is built from TRBV29-1 and TRBJ2-5; 8 bases map to TRBD2. CDR1 is SQVTM and CDR2 is ANQGSEA in the germline V gene. The CDR3 loop spans 19 amino acids. CDR3 nucleotides: TGCCGCGTTGCCGGGGTGGGGACTCGCGGGGGGACCAGCCAAGAGACCCAGTACTTC. Encoded protein: CRVAGVGTRGGTSQETQYF.

The rearrangement uses TRBV5-6 and TRBJ2-7, with 7 positions matching TRBD2. The CDR3 runs 14 residues. With 4 bases clipped from V and 2 bases from J, the junction kept 6 bases outside the gene matches. Per germline, CDR1 SGHDT and CDR2 YYEEEE. CDR3 nucleotides: TGTGCCAGCAGCCCCGCGGGGAGGGCCTACGAGCAGTACTTC. Its translation: CASSPAGRAYEQYF.

The CDR3 DNA is TGTGCCAGCAGTTTCGACAGGTCGGGGGAGCAGTTCTTC. It yields the protein CASSFDRSGEQFF. This chain connects TRBV6-1 to TRBJ2-1; possible D gene TRBD1, 6 bases. The CDR3 loop spans 13 amino acids. The V and J ends lost 5 bases and 10 bases respectively, with 15 bases between them. In germline, CDR1 is MNHNS, CDR2 SASEGT.

The chain joins TRBV6-1 to TRBJ2-1; the match to TRBD2 covers 13 bases. V lost 4 bases, J lost 9 bases, and 12 bases stayed unmatched. This CDR3 spans 17 amino acids. Germline V gives CDR1 MNHNS, CDR2 SASEGT. The CDR3 spells CASSAYGGLAGFGEQFF. The CDR3 DNA sequence: TGTGCCAGCAGTGCATATGGGGGACTAGCGGGATTTGGTGAGCAGTTCTTC.

The chain is built from TRBV4-3 and TRBJ1-4, with D possibly being TRBD1 (5 bases). Trimming shortened V by 2 bases and J by 7 bases, and 17 bases separated the two germline ends. Germline V gene sequence: CDR1 LGHNA, CDR2 YSLEER. This CDR3 has 16 residues. CDR3 nucleotide sequence: TGCGCCAGCAGCCAAAAAATGGCAGGGTGGAGTGAAAAACTGTTTTTT. Residues: CASSQKMAGWSEKLFF.

The chain employs TRBV5-1 and TRBJ2-7, with 11 bases fitting TRBD1. The junction had 5 bases not matched to a gene; V was cut back by 5 bases and J by 4 bases. The CDR3 consists of 14 residues. Germline CDR1 is SGHRS and CDR2 is YFSETQ. CDR3 loop: CASRRTGGAYEQYF. The CDR3 coding sequence is TGCGCCAGCAGGAGGACAGGGGGCGCATACGAGCAGTACTTC.

V usage is TRBV6-5 and J usage is TRBJ2-7; D tentatively reads TRBD1 or TRBD2 (7 bases each). The CDR3 contains 15 residues. CDR1 is MNHEY and CDR2 is SVGAGI in the germline V gene. V was clipped by 0 bases and J by 2 bases, with 11 bases between them. This CDR3 is CASSYSQGGAYEQYF. CDR3 in DNA: TGTGCCAGCAGTTACTCGCAGGGGGGGGCCTACGAGCAGTACTTC.

The gene calls are TRBV18 and TRBJ2-6; D gene uncertain. This CDR3 region has 15 residues. V dropped 0 bases and J dropped 1 base, with 4 bases sitting between them. Germline CDR1 and CDR2: KGHSH and LQKENI. The chain's CDR3 is CASSPPGSGANVLTF. CDR3 DNA: TGTGCCAGCTCACCACCAGGATCTGGGGCCAACGTCCTGACTTTC.

The rearrangement joins TRBV4-3 to TRBJ1-6; possibly TRBD1 for D (5 bases). CDR1 and CDR2 from the germline V gene are LGHNA and YSLEER. This CDR3 contains 16 residues. V was shortened by 0 bases and J by 3 bases, with 9 bases between the two germline ends. The CDR3 region is CASSQDGTDYNSPLHF. In nucleotides, the CDR3 is TGCGCCAGCAGCCAAGACGGGACCGACTATAATTCACCCCTCCACTTT.

V gene TRBV28 combines with J gene TRBJ1-6; 7 bases align to TRBD1. Germline V CDR1 and CDR2: MDHEN, SYDVKM. This CDR3 region has 14 residues. The V segment lost 5 bases and the J segment 6 bases; nucleotides outside the gene matches: 4. The CDR3 bases are TGTGCCAGCAGTACCAGGGGGGCTAATTCACCCCTCCACTTT. Residues: CASSTRGANSPLHF. Using reference TRBV28 and TRBJ1-6 for the parts outside the CDR3, the full variable domain is DVKVTQSSRYLVKRTGEKVFLECVQDMDHENMFWYRQDPGLGLRLIYFSYDVKMKEKGDIPEGYSVSREKKERFSLILESASTNQTSMYLCASSTRGANSPLHFGNGTRLTVT.

The CDR3 DNA follows: TGTGCCAGCAGTTACGACGGACGGGGTGCGGCACCCCTCCACTTT. As protein: CASSYDGRGAAPLHF. V gene TRBV6-5 combines with J gene TRBJ1-6, with no clear D. Germline CDR1 is MNHEY and CDR2 is SVGAGI. The CDR3 spans 15 residues. V was trimmed by 2 bases and J by 11 bases, leaving 16 bases between them.

The CDR3 DNA reads TGTGCCAGCAGCTTTACTCCTGCCAATGAAAAACTGTTTTTT. It yields the protein CASSFTPANEKLFF. The chain employs TRBV7-2 and TRBJ1-4; D is unclear. CDR3 length equals 14 residues. From germline, CDR1 is SGHTA and CDR2 FQGNSA. V was clipped by 3 bases and J by 5 bases, with 10 bases between them. The full variable domain, its missing parts supplied by reference TRBV7-2 and TRBJ1-4, is GAGVSQSPSNKVTEKGKDVELRCDPISGHTALYWYRQSLGQGLEFLIYFQGNSAPDKSGLPSDRFSAERTGGSVSTLTIQRTQQEDSAVYLCASSFTPANEKLFFGSGTQLSVL.

In nucleotides, the CDR3 is TGCGCCAGCAGCTTGGTCCTGAACACTGAAGCTTTCTTT. This gives the protein CASSLVLNTEAFF. The chain combines TRBV5-1 with TRBJ1-1; D not certain. This CDR3 is built from 13 residues. Trimming removed 0 bases at V and 0 bases at J, with 3 bases between. Germline CDR1 and CDR2: SGHRS and YFSETQ.

This chain's CDR3 is CASSYFLGEQPQHF. The CDR3 nucleotides read TGTGCCAGCAGTTACTTCCTAGGGGAGCAGCCCCAGCATTTT. The gene calls are TRBV6-6 and TRBJ1-5; tentative D call: TRBD1 (5 bases). Trimming removed 1 base at V and 7 bases at J, with 11 bases between. The CDR3 covers 14 residues. CDR1 is MNHNY, CDR2 SVGAGI, per germline (reference sequence).

The genes are TRBV19 and TRBJ1-1; 7 positions match TRBD1. With 5 bases clipped from V and 5 bases from J, the junction kept 8 bases outside the gene matches. Germline CDR1 LNHDA, CDR2 SQIVND (reference sequence). This CDR3 is built from 14 residues. CDR3 loop: CASSFSGGWTEAFF. The DNA for the CDR3 is TGTGCCAGTAGTTTTTCAGGGGGTTGGACTGAAGCTTTCTTT.

The chain is built from TRBV7-9 and TRBJ1-1, with a possible D match to TRBD1 (6 bases). The V and J ends lost 2 bases and 5 bases respectively, with 18 bases between them. This CDR3 is 16 amino acids long. Per germline, CDR1 SEHNR and CDR2 FQNEAQ (reference sequence). The CDR3 region is CASSLMRMRGGTEAFF. As DNA, the CDR3 is TGTGCCAGCAGCTTAATGCGGATGAGGGGGGGAACTGAAGCTTTCTTT.

V is TRBV6-5 and J is TRBJ1-5; D is uncertain. CDR3 length: 15 amino acids. With 10 bases removed from V and 0 bases from J, the gap between germline ends came to 16 bases. Germline CDR1 MNHEY, CDR2 SVGAGI. The CDR3 spells CATRLALDSNQPQHF. For the CDR3, the DNA is TGTGCCACCCGGCTGGCGCTTGATAGCAATCAGCCCCAGCATTTT.